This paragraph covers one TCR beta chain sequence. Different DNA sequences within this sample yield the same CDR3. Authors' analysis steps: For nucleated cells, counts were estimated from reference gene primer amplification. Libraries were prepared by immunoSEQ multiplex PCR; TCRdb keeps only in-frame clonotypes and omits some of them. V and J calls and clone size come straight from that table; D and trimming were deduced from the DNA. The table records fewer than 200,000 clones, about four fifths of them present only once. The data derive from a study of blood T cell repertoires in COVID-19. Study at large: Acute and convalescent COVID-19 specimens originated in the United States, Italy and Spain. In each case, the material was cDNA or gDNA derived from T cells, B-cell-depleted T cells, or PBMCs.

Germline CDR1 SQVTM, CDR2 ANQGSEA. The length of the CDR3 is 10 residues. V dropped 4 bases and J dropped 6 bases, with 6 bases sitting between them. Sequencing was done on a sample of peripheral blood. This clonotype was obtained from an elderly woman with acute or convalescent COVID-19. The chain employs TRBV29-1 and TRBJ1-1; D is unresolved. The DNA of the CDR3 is TGCAGCGTTGTAGTCTCTGAAGCTTTCTTT. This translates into CSVVVSEAFF.